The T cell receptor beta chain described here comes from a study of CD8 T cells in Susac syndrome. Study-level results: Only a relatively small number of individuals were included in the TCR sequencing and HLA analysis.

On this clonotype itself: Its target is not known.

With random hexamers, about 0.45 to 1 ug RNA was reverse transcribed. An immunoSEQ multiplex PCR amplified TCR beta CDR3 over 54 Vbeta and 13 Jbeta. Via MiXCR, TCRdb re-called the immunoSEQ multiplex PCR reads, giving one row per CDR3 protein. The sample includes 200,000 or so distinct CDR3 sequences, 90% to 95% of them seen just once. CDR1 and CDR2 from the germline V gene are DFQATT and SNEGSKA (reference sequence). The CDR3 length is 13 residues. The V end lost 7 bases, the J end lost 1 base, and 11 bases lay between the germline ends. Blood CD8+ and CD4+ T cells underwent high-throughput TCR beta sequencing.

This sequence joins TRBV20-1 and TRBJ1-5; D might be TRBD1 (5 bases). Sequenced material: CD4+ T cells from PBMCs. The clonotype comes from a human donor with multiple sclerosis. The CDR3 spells CSVRGSSNQPQHF. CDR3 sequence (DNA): TGCAGTGTAAGGGGATCGAGCAATCAGCCCCAGCATTTT.